The source of this T cell receptor beta chain is a study of blood T cell repertoires in COVID-19. Study background: Researchers got acute and convalescent COVID-19 samples from the United States, Italy and Spain.

This clone was counted once. Germline V gene sequence: CDR1 KGHDR, CDR2 SFDVKD. V shed 4 bases, J shed 6 bases, and the junction held 13 bases outside the gene matches. This CDR3 spans 17 amino acids. Sequencing used immunoSEQ multiplex PCR; TCRdb keeps in-frame clones, though not all of them. The sample has some 450,000 clones; around 90% are singletons. The chain joins TRBV24-1 to TRBJ2-1; 8 bases map to TRBD1. The clonotype comes from a man between 18 and 35 years old with COVID-19, enrolled during active disease. The source material was peripheral blood. CDR3 sequence (DNA): TGTGCCACCAGTGAAGCTTCAGGGGGCCCGGCCCCCAATGAGCAGTTCTTC. It encodes CATSEASGGPAPNEQFF.